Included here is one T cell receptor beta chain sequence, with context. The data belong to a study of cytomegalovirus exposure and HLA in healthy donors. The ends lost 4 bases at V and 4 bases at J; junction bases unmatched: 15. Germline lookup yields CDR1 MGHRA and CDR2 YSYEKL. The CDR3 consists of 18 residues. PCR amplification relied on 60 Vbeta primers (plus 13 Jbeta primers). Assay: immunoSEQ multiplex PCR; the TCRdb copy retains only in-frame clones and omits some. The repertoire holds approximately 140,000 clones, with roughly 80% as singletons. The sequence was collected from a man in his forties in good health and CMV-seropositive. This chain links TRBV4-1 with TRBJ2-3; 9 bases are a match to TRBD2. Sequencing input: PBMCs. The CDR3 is CASSRRLAATTEADTQYF. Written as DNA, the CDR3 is TGCGCCAGCAGCCGCCGACTAGCGGCAACGACCGAAGCAGATACGCAGTATTTT.